This is a list of T cell receptor beta chains from one sample in a study of persistence of HIV-infected CD4 T cells. Clones were read by immunoSEQ multiplex PCR, and TCRdb kept only the in-frame ones, dropping some. The sample carries more than 30,000 clones, roughly 82% recorded once. The antigens these receptors bind are not known. The sample consisted of CD4+ T cells sorted from PBMCs after approximately 19-hour stimulation, taken from a patient who received antiretroviral therapy. The receptors were gathered from an adult woman with HIV who was CMV-seropositive. Each CDR3 is given with its conserved first and last residue. The D gene is left open where the match is weak. Expanded clones are given a class, and other clones once, few, many or no size at all.

cdr3_aa cdr3_nt clone_size j_call d_call v_call
CATSDAASQETQYF TGTGCCACCAGTGACGCGGCCTCCCAAGAGACCCAGTACTTC . TRBJ2-5 . TRBV24-1
CASSLGANTEAFF TGTGCCAGCAGCCTCGGAGCGAACACTGAAGCTTTCTTT . TRBJ1-1 . TRBV11-3
CASSQSGRQGEQYF TGTGCCAGCTCACAAAGCGGGAGGCAAGGCGAGCAGTACTTC few TRBJ2-7 TRBD2 TRBV18
CASSVAGTSGIEQYF TGTGCCAGCAGCGTCGCCGGGACTAGCGGGATCGAGCAGTACTTC . TRBJ2-7 TRBD2 TRBV9
CASSFGLAGYNEQFF TGTGCCAGCAGCTTCGGACTAGCGGGGTACAATGAGCAGTTCTTC . TRBJ2-1 TRBD2 TRBV5-5
CASSEMGGDSGELFF TGTGCCAGCAGTGAAATGGGTGGGGACAGCGGGGAGCTGTTTTTT . TRBJ2-2 TRBD1 TRBV6-1
CAWSVTGNQPQHF TGTGCCTGGAGTGTAACTGGGAATCAGCCCCAGCATTTT . TRBJ1-5 . TRBV30
CATSDLGGGGVEETQYF TGTGCCACCAGTGATTTGGGGGGGGGAGGCGTTGAAGAGACCCAGTACTTC . TRBJ2-5 TRBD2 TRBV24-1
CASSPGQGGVRELFF TGCGCCAGCAGCCCAGGACAGGGAGGTGTCCGGGAGCTGTTTTTT . TRBJ2-2 TRBD1 TRBV10-1
CASSWKGPRGKLFF TGTGCCAGCAGTTGGAAAGGGCCCCGCGGGAAACTGTTTTTT . TRBJ1-4 . TRBV28
CASILPGTDEQFF TGTGCCAGTATTCTGCCTGGGACAGATGAGCAGTTCTTC . TRBJ2-1 TRBD1 TRBV19
CASRFRGANYGYTF TGTGCCAGCAGGTTTCGGGGAGCTAACTATGGCTACACCTTC once TRBJ1-2 . TRBV3-1/TRBV3-2
CASSRGTAGNSPLHF TGTGCCAGCAGCCGTGGGACGGCCGGCAATTCACCCCTCCACTTT few TRBJ1-6 . TRBV7-9
CASSPRTSFNEQFF TGTGCCAGTAGTCCCCGGACTAGTTTCAATGAGCAGTTCTTC . TRBJ2-1 TRBD2 TRBV19
CASSTGPITGELFF TGTGCCAGCAGCACGGGTCCAATTACCGGGGAGCTGTTTTTT . TRBJ2-2 . TRBV7-2
CASRDTGGGNQPQHF TGTGCCAGCAGAGACACAGGGGGCGGCAATCAGCCCCAGCATTTT . TRBJ1-5 TRBD1 TRBV7-2
CASSLEGTAGDTQYF TGTGCCAGCAGCTTGGAGGGGACGGCCGGGGATACGCAGTATTTT . TRBJ2-3 . TRBV7-9
CASSSTGVGTEAFF TGCGCCAGCAGCTCGACAGGGGTTGGCACTGAAGCTTTCTTT . TRBJ1-1 TRBD1 TRBV5-1
CASSISGRAGTDTQYF TGCGCCAGCAGCATTAGCGGGAGGGCCGGTACAGATACGCAGTATTTT . TRBJ2-3 TRBD2 TRBV5-1
CASTGDSEAFF TGCGCCAGCACTGGGGATTCTGAAGCTTTCTTT . TRBJ1-1 . TRBV5-1